Presented here are 22 T cell receptor beta chains from one specimen sequenced in a study of PD-1 blockade in classical Hodgkin lymphoma. Relapse after autologous stem cell transplantation occurred in every patient, and brentuximab vedotin exposure varied. Produced via immunoSEQ multiplex PCR; TCRdb's table is partial and in-frame only. The top ten clones hold roughly a fifth of a sample with around 91,000 clones, 89% of them seen once. Sequenced here: peripheral blood mononuclear cells (PBMCs), sampled at baseline. The receptor set was obtained from a human donor with classical Hodgkin lymphoma.

The rearrangement joins TRBV9 to TRBJ2-1, with 7 bases identical to TRBD1. Germline CDR1 reads SGDLS; CDR2 reads YYNGEE. The CDR3 runs 14 residues. J was trimmed by 4 bases and V by 1 base; bases with no gene match: 2. The CDR3 bases are TGTGCCAGCAGCGTATGGGACAGTTACAATGAGCAGTTCTTC. It translates to CASSVWDSYNEQFF.

This clone was seen just once. The chain employs TRBV7-8 and TRBJ2-5; a weak D match, TRBD1 (5 bases). Germline V CDR1 and CDR2: SGHVS, FQNEAQ. The CDR3 extends over 11 amino acids. Deletions cut 8 bases from V and 7 bases from J, with 11 bases between. The CDR3, as DNA: TGTGCCAGCGAGCTTAGGGGGACCCAGTACTTC. Protein product: CASELRGTQYF.

The chain has TRBV15 and TRBJ1-2; weak D call: TRBD1 (5 bases). Trimming cost V 1 base and J 2 bases, with 11 bases left between them. This CDR3 has 15 residues. The germline CDR1 and CDR2 sequences are LNHNV and YYDKDF (reference sequence). The CDR3 protein is CATSRVGGGNYGYTF. The CDR3 coding sequence is TGTGCCACCAGCAGAGTCGGGGGAGGGAACTATGGCTACACCTTC. Full variable domain (missing parts from reference TRBV15 and TRBJ1-2): DAMVIQNPRYQVTQFGKPVTLSCSQTLNHNVMYWYQQKSSQAPKLLFHYYDKDFNNEADTPDNFQSRRPNTSFCFLDIRSPGLGDTAMYLCATSRVGGGNYGYTFGSGTRLTVV.

The V and J genes are TRBV4-1 and TRBJ2-1; TRBD1 matches at 9 bases. Trimming took 3 bases from V and 7 from J; bases not matched to a gene: 4. CDR1 is MGHRA and CDR2 is YSYEKL in the germline V gene. The CDR3 extends over 14 amino acids. CDR3 nucleotide sequence: TGCGCCAGCAGCCATGTCGACAGGGGGAATGAGCAGTTCTTC. Encoded protein: CASSHVDRGNEQFF.

Points on this clone: The identical CDR3 is also encoded by other nucleotide sequences in the sample. The chain links TRBV10-3 to TRBJ1-2; D is possibly TRBD1 (6 bases). The CDR3 has 14 amino acids. Germline V CDR1 and CDR2: ENHRY, SYGVKD. The V gene lost 3 bases and the J gene lost 0 bases, with 8 bases spanning the gap. The CDR3 sequence: CAISEGGTNYGYTF. Written as DNA, the CDR3 is TGTGCCATCAGTGAAGGGGGGACTAACTATGGCTACACCTTC.

The chain couples TRBV30 to TRBJ1-3, with D possibly being TRBD1 (6 bases). The CDR3 loop spans 17 amino acids. CDR1 and CDR2 (germline): GTSNPN, SVGIG (reference sequence). V dropped 0 bases and J dropped 1 base, with 16 bases sitting between them. The CDR3 DNA sequence: TGTGCCTGGAGTGTACGGCGGGGGCATCTGTCTGGAAACACCATATATTTT. It specifies CAWSVRRGHLSGNTIYF.

This clone has just one count. The chain couples TRBV29-1 to TRBJ2-5; the match to TRBD2 covers 10 bases. V trimming: 2 bases; J trimming: 2 bases; junction bases outside the gene matches: 8. This CDR3 spans 16 amino acids. Germline lookup yields CDR1 SQVTM and CDR2 ANQGSEA. CDR3 sequence (DNA): TGCAGCGTTGAAAGTTTGAGCGGGAGGGCTCAAGAGACCCAGTACTTC. Protein: CSVESLSGRAQETQYF.

A few counts support this clone. V gene TRBV2 combines with J gene TRBJ1-5; D ambiguous. This CDR3 spans 14 amino acids. Trimming left V 3 bases short and J 2 bases short, with 8 bases between. CDR1 is SNHLY, CDR2 FYNNEI, per germline. The CDR3 coding sequence is TGTGCCAGCAGTGAGAGAGACGGCAATCAGCCCCAGCATTTT. Its translation: CASSERDGNQPQHF.

The chain uses TRBV30 and TRBJ1-6; the D is unclear. V lost 0 bases, J lost 7 bases, and 4 bases lay in between. The CDR3 spans 12 residues. Germline lookup yields CDR1 GTSNPN and CDR2 SVGIG (reference sequence). The CDR3, as DNA: TGTGCCTGGAGTGTAAAGAATTCACCCCTCCACTTT. This translates into CAWSVKNSPLHF.

The rearrangement links TRBV10-1 to TRBJ2-7; 9 bases line up with TRBD2. Germline loops: CDR1 WNHNN, CDR2 SYGVQD (reference sequence). This CDR3 spans 14 amino acids. With 1 base clipped from V and 3 bases from J, the junction kept 1 base outside the gene matches. The CDR3 spells CASSELLAGYEQYF. CDR3 in DNA: TGCGCCAGCAGTGAGTTACTAGCGGGCTACGAGCAGTACTTC.

The chain employs TRBV27 and TRBJ1-2, with D unresolved. The CDR3 runs to 15 residues. Trimming took off 4 bases at V and 0 bases at J, with 12 bases between the two ends. Germline CDR1 is MNHEY and CDR2 is SMNVEV (reference sequence). CDR3 amino acids: CASSWRVGANYGYTF. The CDR3 bases are TGTGCCAGCAGTTGGCGGGTCGGGGCTAACTATGGCTACACCTTC.

This chain links TRBV28 with TRBJ2-7; TRBD1 aligns across 11 bases. With 5 bases clipped from V and 6 bases from J, the junction kept 9 bases outside the gene matches. Germline assignment: CDR1 MDHEN and CDR2 SYDVKM. CDR3 length: 15 residues. CDR3 coding DNA: TGTGCCAGCAGTGTCACGGGACAGGGGGTCCCCGAGCAGTACTTC. Translating gives CASSVTGQGVPEQYF.

V usage is TRBV7-9 and J usage is TRBJ2-1, with 10 bases matching TRBD2. J lost 8 bases, V lost 5 bases, and 6 bases had no gene match. The CDR3 totals 14 residues. In germline, CDR1 is SEHNR, CDR2 FQNEAQ (reference sequence). The CDR3 DNA reads TGTGCCAGCAGCCATAGCGGGAGGCCCTATGAGCAGTTCTTC. Amino acid sequence: CASSHSGRPYEQFF.

The chain combines TRBV5-4 with TRBJ2-5; tentatively, D is TRBD1 or TRBD2 (7 bases each). V was cut by 4 bases and J by 4 bases, with 17 bases left in between. The CDR3 runs 15 residues. Germline CDR1 SGHNT, CDR2 YYREEE (reference sequence). The CDR3 region is CASSMITGEGETQYF. In DNA, the CDR3 is TGTGCCAGCAGCATGATTACAGGGGAGGGAGAGACCCAGTACTTC.

CDR3 bases: TGCAGCGTCCGGACCCTATTTTATGGCTACACCTTC. This sequence encodes CSVRTLFYGYTF. The gene calls are TRBV29-1 and TRBJ1-2; D not resolved. With 6 bases removed from V and 5 bases from J, the gap between germline ends came to 13 bases. Germline lookup yields CDR1 SQVTM and CDR2 ANQGSEA. The length of the CDR3 is 12 residues.

The CDR3 sequence: CASSPTTGGSNTEAFF. CDR3 nucleotides: TGTGCCAGCTCACCAACGACAGGGGGTTCGAACACTGAAGCTTTCTTT. J is TRBJ1-1 and V is TRBV18; TRBD1 matches at 9 bases. The V gene's germline CDR1 is KGHSH and CDR2 LQKENI. The junction had 5 bases not matched to a gene; V was cut back by 2 bases and J by 1 base. This CDR3 is built from 16 residues.

V and J are TRBV7-9 and TRBJ1-4, with D possibly matching TRBD1 (6 bases). The CDR3 runs to 16 residues. V was clipped by 2 bases and J by 5 bases, with 15 bases between them. CDR1 is SEHNR, CDR2 FQNEAQ, per germline (reference sequence). As DNA, the CDR3 is TGTGCCAGCAGCTTACCTACAGGGTATGCCAATGAAAAACTGTTTTTT. This gives the protein CASSLPTGYANEKLFF.

This clone appeared a few times. The chain couples TRBV19 to TRBJ1-1; D is undetermined. With 1 base removed from V and 10 bases from J, the gap between germline ends came to 10 bases. Germline CDR1 is LNHDA and CDR2 is SQIVND (reference sequence). This CDR3 spans 12 amino acids. In DNA, the CDR3 is TGTGCCAGTAGTATAGGGAACATAAGAGCTTTCTTT. Translation gives CASSIGNIRAFF.

The rearrangement links TRBV7-9 to TRBJ2-5; the match to TRBD2 covers 14 bases. The germline CDR1 and CDR2 sequences are SEHNR and FQNEAQ (reference sequence). V shed 3 bases, J shed 4 bases, and the junction held 7 bases outside the gene matches. The CDR3 contains 17 residues. CDR3 in amino acids: CASSFGTSGSLGETQYF. The CDR3 DNA reads as TGTGCCAGCAGCTTTGGGACTAGCGGGAGTCTTGGAGAGACCCAGTACTTC.

This chain joins TRBV5-1 and TRBJ2-1, with TRBD2 identical over 7 bases. CDR3 length: 15 amino acids. V shed 5 bases and J 9 bases; nucleotides not matched to a gene: 14. Germline V CDR1 and CDR2: SGHRS, YFSETQ. CDR3 DNA: TGCGCCAGCAGTGCCGCGGGAGTGGATCGGGCTGAGCAGTTCTTC. This translates into CASSAAGVDRAEQFF.

The rearrangement joins TRBV4-3 to TRBJ1-1; no clear D. CDR3 size: 15 residues. Germline V lookup: CDR1 LGHNA, CDR2 YSLEER. Trimming left V 4 bases short and J 5 bases short, with 17 bases between. CDR3 residues: CASSRPGLVGTEAFF. The CDR3 DNA follows: TGCGCCAGCAGCCGTCCGGGCCTGGTCGGGACTGAAGCTTTCTTT.

J is TRBJ1-6 and V is TRBV6-5; 7 bases agree with TRBD1. Germline values: CDR1 MNHEY, CDR2 SVGAGI. The CDR3 has 13 amino acids. The V and J ends lost 5 bases and 11 bases, in that order; junction bases with no gene match: 6. The CDR3 DNA is TGTGCCAGCAGTCCCAGACAGGGACCACCCCTCCACTTT. This translates into CASSPRQGPPLHF.